This T cell receptor (beta chain) was recovered during a study of blood T cell repertoires in COVID-19. Looking at the study overall: Acute and convalescent COVID-19 samples came from the United States, Italy and Spain.

Per the study methods: Cell counts per sample came from amplifying reference gene primers. Clones were read by immunoSEQ multiplex PCR, and TCRdb kept only the in-frame ones, dropping some. The D gene and trimming were derived from the DNA, and the V and J assignments and clone size from that table. The profile shows 490,000 or so clones, 70% to 90% of them singletons. V lost 4 bases, J lost 8 bases, and 10 bases stayed unmatched. The CDR3 loop spans 16 amino acids. CDR1 is LGHNA and CDR2 is YNFKEQ in the germline V gene. This clone was counted only a few times. Categorization into cohorts depended on clinical history that participants reported. Two negative PCRs, clearance, or symptom resolution were required of recovered Cohort 3 donors.

The receptor comes from a woman aged 40 to 50 who had recovered from COVID-19. This rearrangement joins TRBV4-2 to TRBJ2-2; TRBD2 agrees at 10 bases. Material: PBMCs or T cells enriched from blood (not recorded which). CDR3 sequence reads: CASSPTSGTGKGELFF. CDR3 bases: TGTGCCAGCAGCCCCACTAGCGGGACGGGAAAAGGGGAGCTGTTTTTT.